The source of this TCR beta chain is a study of identical twins. The germline CDR1 and CDR2 sequences are DFQATT and SNEGSKA (reference sequence). There are 14 residues in the CDR3. Trimming took off 6 bases at V and 0 bases at J, with 12 bases between the two ends. Healthy Caucasians provided all donations. This clonotype was observed a handful of times. Unique molecular identifiers were present on the cDNA, which also gained a universal primer site by template switching. TCRdb re-analysed the 5' RACE reads in MiXCR, keeping a single row per CDR3 protein. The sample carries some 690,000 distinct CDR3 sequences, 21% recorded once. The sample also formed part of further work on T cells expressing NK-cell markers. That work states: Leadership of the CD3+CD56-NKG2C+ fraction also belonged to these clonotypes in a handful of donors.

Material: PBMCs. J is TRBJ2-1 and V is TRBV20-1; D is possibly TRBD2 (6 bases). The TCR originated in a woman aged 18-30 years in good health. The CDR3 spells CSAVEGSSYNEQFF. The CDR3 DNA sequence: TGCAGTGCAGTGGAGGGGAGCTCCTACAATGAGCAGTTCTTC.